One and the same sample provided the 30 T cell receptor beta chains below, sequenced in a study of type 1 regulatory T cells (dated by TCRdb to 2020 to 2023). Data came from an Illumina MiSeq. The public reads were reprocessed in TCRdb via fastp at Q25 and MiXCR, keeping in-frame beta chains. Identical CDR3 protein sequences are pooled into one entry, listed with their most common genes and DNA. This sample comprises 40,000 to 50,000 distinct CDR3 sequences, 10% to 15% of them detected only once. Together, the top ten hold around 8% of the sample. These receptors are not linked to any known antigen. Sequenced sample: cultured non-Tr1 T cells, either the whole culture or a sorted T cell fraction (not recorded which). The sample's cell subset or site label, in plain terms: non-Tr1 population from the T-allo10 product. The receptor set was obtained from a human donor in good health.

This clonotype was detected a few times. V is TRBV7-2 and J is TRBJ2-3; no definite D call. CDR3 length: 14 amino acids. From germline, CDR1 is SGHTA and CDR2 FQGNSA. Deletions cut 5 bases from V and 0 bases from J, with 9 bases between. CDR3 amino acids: CASSPTVSTDTQYF. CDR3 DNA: TGTGCCAGCAGCCCCACAGTCAGCACAGATACGCAGTATTTT. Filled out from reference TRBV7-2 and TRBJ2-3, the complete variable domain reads GAGVSQSPSNKVTEKGKDVELRCDPISGHTALYWYRQSLGQGLEFLIYFQGNSAPDKSGLPSDRFSAERTGGSVSTLTIQRTQQEDSAVYLCASSPTVSTDTQYFGPGTRLTVL.

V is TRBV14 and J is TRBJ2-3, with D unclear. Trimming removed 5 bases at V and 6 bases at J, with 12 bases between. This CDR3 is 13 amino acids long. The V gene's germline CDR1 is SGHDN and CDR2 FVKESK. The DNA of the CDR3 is TGTGCCAGCAGCGTAAGACCCCCCGATACGCAGTATTTT. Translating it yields CASSVRPPDTQYF. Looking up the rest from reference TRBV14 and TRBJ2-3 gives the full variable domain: EAGVTQFPSHSVIEKGQTVTLRCDPISGHDNLYWYRRVMGKEIKFLLHFVKESKQDESGMPNNRFLAERTGGTYSTLKVQPAELEDSGVYFCASSVRPPDTQYFGPGTRLTVL.

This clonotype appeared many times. The CDR3 is CASSYGLSVGRGSPLHF. CDR3 DNA sequence: TGTGCCAGCAGTTACGGCCTTTCGGTCGGGAGGGGTTCACCCCTCCACTTT. The genes are TRBV6-5 and TRBJ1-6, with D possibly matching TRBD1 (5 bases). The V gene's germline CDR1 is MNHEY and CDR2 SVGAGI. V gave up 2 bases and J gave up 9 bases, with 20 bases separating them. The CDR3 is 17 amino acids.

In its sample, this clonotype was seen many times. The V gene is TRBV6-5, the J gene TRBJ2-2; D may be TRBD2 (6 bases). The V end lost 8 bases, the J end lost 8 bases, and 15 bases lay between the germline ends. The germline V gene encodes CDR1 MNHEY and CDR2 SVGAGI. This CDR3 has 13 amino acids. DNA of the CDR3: TGTGCCAGCTGCCAAATGGGGGGAGGGGAGCTGTTTTTT. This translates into CASCQMGGGELFF.

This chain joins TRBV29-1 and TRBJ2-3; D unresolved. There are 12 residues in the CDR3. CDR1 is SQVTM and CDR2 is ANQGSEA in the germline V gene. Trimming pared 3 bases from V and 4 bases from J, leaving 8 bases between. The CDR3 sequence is CSVDMGSDTQYF. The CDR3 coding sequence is TGCAGCGTTGACATGGGATCAGATACGCAGTATTTT.

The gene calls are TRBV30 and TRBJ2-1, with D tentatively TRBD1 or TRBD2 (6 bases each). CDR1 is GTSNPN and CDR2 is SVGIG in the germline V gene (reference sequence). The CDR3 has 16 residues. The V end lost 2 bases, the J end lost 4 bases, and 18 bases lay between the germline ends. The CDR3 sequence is CAWSTMGLRGYNEQFF. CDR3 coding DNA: TGTGCCTGGAGTACCATGGGACTGAGGGGGTACAATGAGCAGTTCTTC.

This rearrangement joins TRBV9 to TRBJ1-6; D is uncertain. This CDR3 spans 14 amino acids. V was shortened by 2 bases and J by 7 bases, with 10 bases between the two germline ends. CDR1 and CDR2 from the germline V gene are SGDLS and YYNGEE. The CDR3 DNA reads TGTGCCAGCAGCGTGGGTACCCCGAATTCACCCCTCCACTTT. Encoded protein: CASSVGTPNSPLHF.

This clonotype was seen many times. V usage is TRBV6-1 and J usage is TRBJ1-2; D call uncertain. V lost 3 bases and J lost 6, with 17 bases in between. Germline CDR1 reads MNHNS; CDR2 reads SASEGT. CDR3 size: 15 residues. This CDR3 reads CASSDPTRGGHGYTF. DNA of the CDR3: TGTGCCAGCAGTGATCCTACTCGGGGAGGACATGGCTACACCTTC.

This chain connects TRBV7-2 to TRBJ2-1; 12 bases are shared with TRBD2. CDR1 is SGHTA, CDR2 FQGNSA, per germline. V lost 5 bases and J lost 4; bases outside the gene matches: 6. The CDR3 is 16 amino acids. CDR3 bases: TGTACCAGCAGCCCACTAGCGGGAGGAGGGTACAATGAGCAGTTCTTC. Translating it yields CTSSPLAGGGYNEQFF.

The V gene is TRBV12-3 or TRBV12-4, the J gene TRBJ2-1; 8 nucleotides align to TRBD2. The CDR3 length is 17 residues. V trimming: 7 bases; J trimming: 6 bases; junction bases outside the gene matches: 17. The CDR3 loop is CASTPRVTSGIGNEQFF. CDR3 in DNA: TGTGCCAGCACCCCCCGGGTTACTAGCGGTATCGGCAATGAGCAGTTCTTC.

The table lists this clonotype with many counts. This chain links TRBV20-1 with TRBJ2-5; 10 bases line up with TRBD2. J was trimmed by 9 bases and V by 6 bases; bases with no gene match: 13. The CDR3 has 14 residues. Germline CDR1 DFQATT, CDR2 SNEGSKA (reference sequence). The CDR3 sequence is CSASRTSGGGAQYF. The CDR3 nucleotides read TGCAGTGCCTCCAGGACTAGCGGAGGGGGGGCCCAGTACTTC.

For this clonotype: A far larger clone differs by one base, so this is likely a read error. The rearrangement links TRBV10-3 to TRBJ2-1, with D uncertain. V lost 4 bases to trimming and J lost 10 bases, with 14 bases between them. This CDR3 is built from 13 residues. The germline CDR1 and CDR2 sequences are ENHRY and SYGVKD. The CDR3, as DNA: TGTGCCATCAGTGCAACAGCATCCTACGAGCAGTTCTTC. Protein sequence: CAISATASYEQFF.

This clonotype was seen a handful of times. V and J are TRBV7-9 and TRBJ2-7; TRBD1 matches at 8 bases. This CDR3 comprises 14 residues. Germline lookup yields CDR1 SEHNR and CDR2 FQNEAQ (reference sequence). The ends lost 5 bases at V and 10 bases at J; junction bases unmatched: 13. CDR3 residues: CASSRHTGQGGQYF. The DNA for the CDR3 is TGTGCCAGCAGCCGTCACACCGGACAGGGAGGACAGTACTTC.

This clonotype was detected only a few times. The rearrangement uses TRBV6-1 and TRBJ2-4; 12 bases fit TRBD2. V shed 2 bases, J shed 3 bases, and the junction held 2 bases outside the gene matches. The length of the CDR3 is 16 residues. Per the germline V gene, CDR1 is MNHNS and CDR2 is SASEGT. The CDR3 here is CASSELAGGLKNIQYF. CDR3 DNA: TGTGCCAGCAGTGAACTAGCGGGAGGGCTCAAAAACATTCAGTACTTC.

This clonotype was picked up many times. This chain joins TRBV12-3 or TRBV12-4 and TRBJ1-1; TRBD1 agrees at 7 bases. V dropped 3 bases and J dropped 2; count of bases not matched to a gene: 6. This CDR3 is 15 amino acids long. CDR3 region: CASSFGDRVNTEAFF. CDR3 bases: TGTGCCAGCAGTTTCGGGGACAGAGTAAACACTGAAGCTTTCTTT.

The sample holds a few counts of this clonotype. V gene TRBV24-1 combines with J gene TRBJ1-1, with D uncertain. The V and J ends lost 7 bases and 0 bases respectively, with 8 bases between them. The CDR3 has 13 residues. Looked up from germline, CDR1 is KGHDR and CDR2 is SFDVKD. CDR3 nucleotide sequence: TGTGCCACCAGGGAGTCAATGAACACTGAAGCTTTCTTT. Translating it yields CATRESMNTEAFF.

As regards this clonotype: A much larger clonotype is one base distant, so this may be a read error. CDR3 bases: TGTGCCAGCAGTTACAAGACAGGGTCCTACGAGCAGTTCTTC. Its protein product is CASSYKTGSYEQFF. The rearrangement links TRBV6-6 to TRBJ2-1; TRBD1 aligns across 7 bases. CDR1 MNHNY and CDR2 SVGAGI come from the germline V gene (reference sequence). Trimming cost V 2 bases and J 10 bases; bases outside gene matches: 8. This CDR3 has 14 amino acids.

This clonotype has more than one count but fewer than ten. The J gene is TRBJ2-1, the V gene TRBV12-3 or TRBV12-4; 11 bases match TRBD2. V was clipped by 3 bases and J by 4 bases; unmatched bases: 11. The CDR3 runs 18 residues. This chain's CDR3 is CASSFEGTSGVGYNEQFF. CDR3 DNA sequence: TGTGCCAGCAGTTTTGAGGGGACTAGCGGAGTGGGGTACAATGAGCAGTTCTTC.

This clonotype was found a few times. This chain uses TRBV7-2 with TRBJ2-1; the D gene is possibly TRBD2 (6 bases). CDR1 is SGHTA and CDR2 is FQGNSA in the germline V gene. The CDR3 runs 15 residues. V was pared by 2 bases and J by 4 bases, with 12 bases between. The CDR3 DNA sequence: TGTGCCAGCAGCTTACGCCGGGAGATTTACAATGAGCAGTTCTTC. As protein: CASSLRREIYNEQFF.

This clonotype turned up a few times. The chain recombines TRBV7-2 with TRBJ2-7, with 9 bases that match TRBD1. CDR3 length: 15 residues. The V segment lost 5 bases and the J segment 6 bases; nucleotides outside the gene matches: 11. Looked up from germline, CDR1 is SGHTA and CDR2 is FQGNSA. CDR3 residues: CASSQGQGGSGEQYF. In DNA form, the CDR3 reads TGTGCCAGCAGCCAGGGACAGGGTGGATCGGGCGAGCAGTACTTC.

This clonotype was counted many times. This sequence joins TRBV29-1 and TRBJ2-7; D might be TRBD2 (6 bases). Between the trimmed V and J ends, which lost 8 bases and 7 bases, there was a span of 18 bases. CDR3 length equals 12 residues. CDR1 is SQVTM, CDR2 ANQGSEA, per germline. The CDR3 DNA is TGCAGCTTTTCGGGACTCGCCCGGGAGCAGTACTTC. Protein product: CSFSGLAREQYF.

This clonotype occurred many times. CDR3 in DNA: TGTGCCAGCAGTTTACCGATCGGGAATTCTAACTATGGCTACACCTTC. Protein product: CASSLPIGNSNYGYTF. The chain recombines TRBV28 with TRBJ1-2, with D unclear. V was cut by 2 bases and J by 0 bases, with 13 bases left in between. Looked up from germline, CDR1 is MDHEN and CDR2 is SYDVKM. CDR3 length equals 16 residues.

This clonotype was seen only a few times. The DNA of the CDR3 is TGTGCCAGCAGCAAGGGAGGGGAAGATCAGCCCCAGCATTTT. Residues: CASSKGGEDQPQHF. The gene calls are TRBV21-1 and TRBJ1-5. TRBV21-1 corresponds to a pseudogene. The CDR3 covers 14 residues.

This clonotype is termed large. In nucleotides, the CDR3 is TGTGCCAGCAGCGACACTAACACCGGGGAGCTGTTTTTT. Translating it yields CASSDTNTGELFF. This rearrangement joins TRBV12-3 or TRBV12-4 to TRBJ2-2, with D unresolved. CDR3 length: 13 amino acids. V dropped 6 bases and J dropped 2 bases, with 7 bases sitting between them.

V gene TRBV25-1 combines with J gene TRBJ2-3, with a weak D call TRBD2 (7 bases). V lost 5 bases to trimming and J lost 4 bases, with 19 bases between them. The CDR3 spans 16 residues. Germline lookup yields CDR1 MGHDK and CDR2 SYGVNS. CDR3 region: CASSRPLRGGADTQYF. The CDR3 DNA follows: TGTGCCAGCAGTCGCCCCCTGAGGGGGGGGGCAGATACGCAGTATTTT.

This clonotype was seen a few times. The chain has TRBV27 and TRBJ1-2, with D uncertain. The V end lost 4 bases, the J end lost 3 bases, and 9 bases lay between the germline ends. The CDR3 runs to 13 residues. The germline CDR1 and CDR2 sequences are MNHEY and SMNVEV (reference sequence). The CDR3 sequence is CASSSVRDYGYTF. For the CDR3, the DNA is TGTGCCAGCAGTTCGGTACGAGACTATGGCTACACCTTC.

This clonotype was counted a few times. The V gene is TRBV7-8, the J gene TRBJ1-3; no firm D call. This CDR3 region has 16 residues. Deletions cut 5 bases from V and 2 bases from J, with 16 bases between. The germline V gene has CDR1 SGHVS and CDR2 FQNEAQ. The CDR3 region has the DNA TGTGCCAGCAGCCCTGCCGGGAATCCCCCTGGAAACACCATATATTTT. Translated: CASSPAGNPPGNTIYF.

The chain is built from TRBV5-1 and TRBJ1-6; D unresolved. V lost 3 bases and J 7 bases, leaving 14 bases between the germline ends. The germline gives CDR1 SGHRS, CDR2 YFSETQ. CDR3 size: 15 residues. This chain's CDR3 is CASSSGSQPNSPLHF. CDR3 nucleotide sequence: TGCGCCAGCAGCTCGGGCAGCCAGCCGAATTCACCCCTCCACTTT.

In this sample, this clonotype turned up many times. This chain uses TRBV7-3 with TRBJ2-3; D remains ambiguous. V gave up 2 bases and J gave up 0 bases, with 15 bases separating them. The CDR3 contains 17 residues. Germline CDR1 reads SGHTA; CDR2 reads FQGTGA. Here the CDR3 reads CASSLGPSRASTDTQYF. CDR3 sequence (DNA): TGTGCCAGCAGCTTAGGCCCTAGTCGGGCTAGCACAGATACGCAGTATTTT.

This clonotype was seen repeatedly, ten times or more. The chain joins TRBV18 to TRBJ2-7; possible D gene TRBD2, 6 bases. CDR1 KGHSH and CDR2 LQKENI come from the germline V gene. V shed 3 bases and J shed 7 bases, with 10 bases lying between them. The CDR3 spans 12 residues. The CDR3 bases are TGTGCCAGCTCACCGGAGGGCCGAGAGCAGTACTTC. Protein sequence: CASSPEGREQYF.